This TCR beta chain comes out of a study of Graves' ophthalmopathy and Graves' hyperthyroidism. Regarding this clonotype: Its antigen is currently unknown. A much larger clone differs from this one at a single base, so this may be a read error.

The CDR3 runs to 14 residues. Trimming took off 11 bases at V and 1 base at J, with 17 bases between the two ends. Germline-derived CDR1 and CDR2 are SGHTA and FQGNSA. The authors amplified TCR beta CDR3 regions from RNA transcripts. The authors performed first-round RT-PCR with HTBI primers and then a second-round multiplex PCR. TCRdb fed the multiplex PCR reads into MiXCR, producing one record per CDR3 protein. Of around 660,000 distinct CDR3 sequences listed, 35% to 50% are singletons. General study results and limits: Among thyroid clonotypes expanded above 0.001 frequency, most also appeared in blood. The model reached around 66% sensitivity and approximately 72% specificity for predicting ophthalmopathy progression.

Isolation of PBMCs was performed using over 8.5 ml of fresh peripheral blood. This clonotype originated in an adult man with Graves' ophthalmopathy. The rearrangement links TRBV7-2 to TRBJ1-1; a weak D match, TRBD1 (6 bases). Sequenced input: peripheral blood. CDR3 nucleotide sequence: TGTGCCGGCACCTCGGGGGGGGCGAACACTGAAGCTTTCTTT. It encodes CAGTSGGANTEAFF.